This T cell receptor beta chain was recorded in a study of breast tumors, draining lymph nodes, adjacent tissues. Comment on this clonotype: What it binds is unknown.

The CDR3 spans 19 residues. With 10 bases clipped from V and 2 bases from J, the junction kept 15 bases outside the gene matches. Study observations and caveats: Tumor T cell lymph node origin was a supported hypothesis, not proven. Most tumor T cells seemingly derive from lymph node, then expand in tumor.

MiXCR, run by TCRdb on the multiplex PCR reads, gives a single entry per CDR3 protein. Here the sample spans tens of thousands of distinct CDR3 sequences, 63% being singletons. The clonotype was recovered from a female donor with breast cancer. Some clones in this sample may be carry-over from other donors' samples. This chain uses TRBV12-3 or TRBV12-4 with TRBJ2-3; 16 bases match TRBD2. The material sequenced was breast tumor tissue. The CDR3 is CAILGGAGTSGRVTDTQYF. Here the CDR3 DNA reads TGTGCCATCCTCGGGGGGGCCGGGACTAGCGGGAGGGTCACAGATACGCAGTATTTT.